The next 17 T cell receptor beta chains were all read from a single sample in a study of blood T cell repertoires in COVID-19. Assay: immunoSEQ multiplex PCR; the TCRdb copy retains only in-frame clones and omits some. This table holds approximately 340,000 clones, about 87% found once. Material: peripheral blood. The receptors originated from a man aged 25 to 45 with COVID-19, enrolled during active disease.

This chain connects TRBV19 to TRBJ1-1; D might be TRBD1 (5 bases). Between the trimmed V and J ends, which lost 5 bases and 4 bases, there was a span of 11 bases. Germline CDR1 and CDR2: LNHDA and SQIVND (reference sequence). The CDR3 contains 13 residues. CDR3 region: CASSVGQVTEAFF. CDR3 nucleotide sequence: TGTGCCAGTAGTGTCGGACAAGTCACTGAAGCTTTCTTT.

The J gene is TRBJ1-2, the V gene TRBV7-2, with D possibly TRBD1 on 5 matching bases. Trimming removed 0 bases from V and 6 bases from J, with 17 bases in between. Germline CDR1 SGHTA, CDR2 FQGNSA. This CDR3 has 16 residues. The CDR3 nucleotides read TGTGCCAGCAGCTTAGCGCTAATACGTTTAGGGGATGGCTACACCTTC. It encodes CASSLALIRLGDGYTF.

The V and J genes are TRBV9 and TRBJ1-2, with 7 bases matching TRBD1. V shed 3 bases and J 4 bases; nucleotides not matched to a gene: 6. CDR3 length equals 14 residues. Germline-derived CDR1 and CDR2 are SGDLS and YYNGEE. DNA for the CDR3: TGTGCCAGCAGCGGGGAGACAGGGTTCTATGGCTACACCTTC. Translating gives CASSGETGFYGYTF. Using reference TRBV9 and TRBJ1-2 for the parts outside the CDR3, the full variable domain is DSGVTQTPKHLITATGQRVTLRCSPRSGDLSVYWYQQSLDQGLQFLIQYYNGEERAKGNILERFSAQQFPDLHSELNLSSLELGDSALYFCASSGETGFYGYTFGSGTRLTVV.

The rearrangement joins TRBV6-2 or TRBV6-3 to TRBJ2-3; 13 bases are a match to TRBD2. V dropped 2 bases and J dropped 0; count of bases not matched to a gene: 11. Per germline, CDR1 MNHEY and CDR2 SVGEGT. The CDR3 consists of 20 residues. DNA of the CDR3: TGTGCCAGCAGTTACCGAGCGACCGGGACTAGCGGGACAAGCACAGATACGCAGTATTTT. Amino acid sequence: CASSYRATGTSGTSTDTQYF.

CDR3 nucleotide sequence: TGTGCCAGCAGCTTTACTACACAGGGGAAGGGCTACACCTTC. As protein: CASSFTTQGKGYTF. The gene calls are TRBV5-6 and TRBJ1-2; 7 bases align to TRBD1. After removal of 2 bases from V and 8 bases from J, the junction contained 9 bases not matched to a gene. CDR1 and CDR2 from the germline V gene are SGHDT and YYEEEE. The CDR3 extends over 14 amino acids.

The CDR3 DNA sequence: TGTGCCAGCAGCGATATAGCGGGAGGTGACAATGAGCAGTTCTTC. Translated, it gives CASSDIAGGDNEQFF. The V and J genes are TRBV6-5 and TRBJ2-1; TRBD2 aligns across 10 bases. V lost 6 bases and J lost 5; bases outside the gene matches: 7. CDR3 length equals 15 residues. Germline lookup yields CDR1 MNHEY and CDR2 SVGAGI.

V and J are TRBV3-1 (or the pseudogene TRBV3-2) and TRBJ2-3; D possibly corresponds to TRBD2 (6 bases). CDR3 size: 15 residues. CDR1 is LGHDT, CDR2 YNNKEL, per germline (reference sequence). V lost 3 bases to trimming and J lost 2 bases, with 12 bases between them. Here the CDR3 reads CASSQPGLHTDTQYF. CDR3 sequence (DNA): TGTGCCAGCAGCCAGCCGGGACTCCACACAGATACGCAGTATTTT.

This chain links TRBV5-6 with TRBJ1-1, with TRBD1 matching 11 bases. The CDR3 runs to 17 residues. The V segment lost 4 bases and the J segment 1 base; nucleotides outside the gene matches: 9. Germline lookup yields CDR1 SGHDT and CDR2 YYEEEE. CDR3 amino acids: CASSRTGGDPGNTEAFF. The CDR3, as DNA: TGTGCCAGCAGCAGGACAGGGGGCGATCCGGGGAACACTGAAGCTTTCTTT. The variable domain in full, completed from reference TRBV5-6 and TRBJ1-1, reads DAGVTQSPTHLIKTRGQQVTLRCSPKSGHDTVSWYQQALGQGPQFIFQYYEEEERQRGNFPDRFSGHQFPNYSSELNVNALLLGDSALYLCASSRTGGDPGNTEAFFGQGTRLTVV.

V and J are TRBV6-2 or TRBV6-3 and TRBJ2-5; TRBD2 aligns across 9 bases. V gave up 4 bases and J gave up 4 bases; unmatched junction bases: 16. This CDR3 is built from 18 residues. The V gene's germline CDR1 is MNHEY and CDR2 SVGEGT. Written as DNA, the CDR3 is TGTGCCAGCAGTTCGCGACCCGTTAGCGGGAGTGGGGGAGAGACCCAGTACTTC. It encodes CASSSRPVSGSGGETQYF.

The V call is TRBV10-3, the J call TRBJ2-1, with 13 positions matching TRBD2. Germline V gene data show CDR1 as ENHRY and CDR2 as SYGVKD. The CDR3 has 15 amino acids. J was trimmed by 6 bases and V by 8 bases; bases with no gene match: 7. CDR3 region: CAICGLAGDCNEQFF. The CDR3 nucleotides are TGTGCCATCTGTGGACTAGCGGGGGATTGCAATGAGCAGTTCTTC.

The V and J genes are TRBV9 and TRBJ2-5, with D possibly being TRBD2 (5 bases). CDR1 and CDR2 from the germline V gene are SGDLS and YYNGEE. This CDR3 is 15 amino acids long. V was trimmed by 4 bases and J by 3 bases, leaving 16 bases between them. CDR3 coding DNA: TGTGCCAGCAGCCCCACGGACTGGTCAGAAGAGACCCAGTACTTC. It yields the protein CASSPTDWSEETQYF.

The rearrangement links TRBV6-5 to TRBJ2-7, with 9 nucleotides matching TRBD2. The V gene's germline CDR1 is MNHEY and CDR2 SVGAGI. CDR3 length: 15 residues. V lost 5 bases to trimming and J lost 2 bases; unmatched junction nucleotides: 7. CDR3 amino acids: CASSTRGGAPYEQYF. In DNA, the CDR3 is TGTGCCAGCAGTACCCGCGGGGGGGCACCCTACGAGCAGTACTTC.

The rearrangement uses TRBV7-2 and TRBJ1-1; 7 nucleotides match TRBD1. With V trimmed by 4 bases and J by 5 bases, 7 bases remained unmatched. This CDR3 has 14 residues. The germline gives CDR1 SGHTA, CDR2 FQGNSA. CDR3 bases: TGTGCCAGCAGCTCAACAGGGGATTGGACTGAAGCTTTCTTT. As protein: CASSSTGDWTEAFF.

The chain links TRBV7-9 to TRBJ1-2; D uncertain. Trimming took 3 bases from V and 8 from J, leaving 10 bases between them. This CDR3 spans 12 amino acids. Germline CDR1 and CDR2: SEHNR and FQNEAQ (reference sequence). Here the CDR3 reads CASSFGGEGYTF. The CDR3 bases are TGTGCCAGCAGCTTCGGCGGAGAAGGCTACACCTTC.

The chain links TRBV18 to TRBJ1-6, with TRBD1 matching 8 bases. The length of the CDR3 is 17 residues. The V gene end was trimmed by 5 bases and the J gene end by 0 bases; junction bases not matched to a gene: 6. The germline V gene encodes CDR1 KGHSH and CDR2 LQKENI. CDR3 residues: CASSADRENSYNSPLHF. The CDR3 DNA reads TGTGCCAGCTCAGCGGACAGGGAGAACTCCTATAATTCACCCCTCCACTTT.

This chain connects TRBV5-6 to TRBJ1-3, with 8 bases that match TRBD1. The ends lost 4 bases at V and 6 bases at J; junction bases unmatched: 6. The germline V gene encodes CDR1 SGHDT and CDR2 YYEEEE. The CDR3 loop spans 14 amino acids. In DNA form, the CDR3 reads TGTGCCAGCAGCAAAAGACAGGGGTTAAACACCATATATTTT. Residues: CASSKRQGLNTIYF.

The chain couples TRBV19 to TRBJ2-3; 11 bases map to TRBD2. Trimming cost V 4 bases and J 0 bases; bases outside gene matches: 6. The CDR3 is 17 residues long. Germline CDR1 reads LNHDA; CDR2 reads SQIVND (reference sequence). In DNA, the CDR3 is TGTGCCAGTAGTACCGGACTAGCGGGCGCTAGCACAGATACGCAGTATTTT. This translates into CASSTGLAGASTDTQYF.